This note documents a single T cell receptor beta chain sequence. The antigen it recognizes is unknown. There are no base qualities to consult, and no much larger clone falls within one base. The source of the sample is a study of T cells after somatic rescue of genetic block (dated by TCRdb to the early 2020s). Looking at the study overall: What the study looked at was long-term robustness, specifically in a T-cell system that came about through somatic rescue of a genetic block in T-cell development.

CDR1 and CDR2 are read off the germline V gene as SGHAT and FQNNGV. The CDR3 starts with the cysteine, ends with the phenylalanine, and has 13 residues. The retained sequence is limited to the CDR3, 39 bases, with the frame set at the first base. V and J are trimmed by 4 bases and 6 bases, and the gene matches miss 3 bases of the junction. Library construction relied on the immunoSEQ multiplex PCR assay. TCRdb re-hosts the immuneACCESS table, in-frame sequences only. Its copies lack some clones; in the studies checked, an unresolved V gene accounts for under half of them, and the cause for the rest is not known. The sample yields 15,000 or so clones; roughly two thirds were counted once. In total, the top ten clones hold 14% of the sample.

This clonotype was obtained from a boy younger than 18. The material sequenced was peripheral blood mononuclear cells (PBMCs). The chain couples TRBV11-2 to TRBJ1-2, with 9 junctional bases fitting TRBD1. For the CDR3, the sequence is CASSWDRVDGYTF. The DNA sequence is as follows: TGTGCCAGCAGCTGGGACAGGGTTGATGGCTACACCTTC.